The TCR beta chain under discussion was sequenced for a study of cytomegalovirus exposure and HLA in healthy donors. PCR amplification relied on 60 Vbeta primers (plus 13 Jbeta primers). Produced via immunoSEQ multiplex PCR; TCRdb's table is partial and in-frame only. The sample yields 150,000 to 200,000 clones, roughly 83% seen once. The V end lost 0 bases, the J end lost 3 bases, and 10 bases lay between the germline ends. The CDR3 sequence is 14 residues long. Germline assignment: CDR1 SGHTS and CDR2 YDEGEE. As for this clone: Its antigen is still unknown.

Study-wide points: Investigators reported under 200 TCR beta chains as tied to cytomegalovirus.

The donors (healthy individuals) were bone marrow donors. Unrecorded immune exposures were likely, despite nominal health at sampling. Sequenced material: PBMCs. This chain links TRBV5-8 with TRBJ2-7; a weak D match, TRBD2 (6 bases). The TCR originated in a boy between 2 and 10 years old in good health and CMV-seronegative. The CDR3 DNA follows: TGTGCCAGCAGCTTGGCCATCGGGAGCTACGAGCAGTACTTC. Translating it yields CASSLAIGSYEQYF.